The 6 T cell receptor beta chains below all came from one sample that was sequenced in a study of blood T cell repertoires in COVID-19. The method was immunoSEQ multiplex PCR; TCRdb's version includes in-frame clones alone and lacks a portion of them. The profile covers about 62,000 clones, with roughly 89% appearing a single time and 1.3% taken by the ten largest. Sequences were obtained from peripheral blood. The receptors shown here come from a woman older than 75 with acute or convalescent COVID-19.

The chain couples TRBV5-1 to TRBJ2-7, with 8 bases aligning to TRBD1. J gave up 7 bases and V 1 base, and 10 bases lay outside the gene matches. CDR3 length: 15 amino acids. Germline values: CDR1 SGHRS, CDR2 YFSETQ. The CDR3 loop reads CASSLTTGDLYEQYF. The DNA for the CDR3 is TGCGCCAGCAGCTTGACGACAGGGGACCTCTATGAGCAGTACTTC.

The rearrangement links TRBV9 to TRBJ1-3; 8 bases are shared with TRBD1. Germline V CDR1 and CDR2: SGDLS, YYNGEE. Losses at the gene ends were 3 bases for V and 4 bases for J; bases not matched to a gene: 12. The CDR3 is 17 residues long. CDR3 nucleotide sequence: TGTGCCAGCAGCGGTGCCCAGGGGGCCGATTGGGGAAACACCATATATTTT. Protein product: CASSGAQGADWGNTIYF.

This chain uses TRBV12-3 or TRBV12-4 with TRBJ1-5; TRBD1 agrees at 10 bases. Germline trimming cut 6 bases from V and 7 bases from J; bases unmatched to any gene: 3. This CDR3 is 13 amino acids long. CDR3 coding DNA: TGTGCCAGCAGCGGACAGGGGGGACAGCCCCAGCATTTT. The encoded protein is CASSGQGGQPQHF.

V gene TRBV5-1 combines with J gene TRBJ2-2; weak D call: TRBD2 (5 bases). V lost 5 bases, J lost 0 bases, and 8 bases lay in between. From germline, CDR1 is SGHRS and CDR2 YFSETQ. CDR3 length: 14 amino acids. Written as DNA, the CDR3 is TGCGCCAGCAGTAGCGCCGCGAACACCGGGGAGCTGTTTTTT. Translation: CASSSAANTGELFF.

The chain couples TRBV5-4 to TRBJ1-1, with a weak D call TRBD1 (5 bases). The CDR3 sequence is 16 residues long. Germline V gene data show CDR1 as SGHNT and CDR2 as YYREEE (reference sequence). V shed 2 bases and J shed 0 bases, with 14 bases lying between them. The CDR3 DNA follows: TGTGCCAGCAGCTTAGGGACGGGGGTCATGAACACTGAAGCTTTCTTT. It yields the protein CASSLGTGVMNTEAFF. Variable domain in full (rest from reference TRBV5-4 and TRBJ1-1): ETGVTQSPTHLIKTRGQQVTLRCSSQSGHNTVSWYQQALGQGPQFIFQYYREEENGRGNFPPRFSGLQFPNYSSELNVNALELDDSALYLCASSLGTGVMNTEAFFGQGTRLTVV.

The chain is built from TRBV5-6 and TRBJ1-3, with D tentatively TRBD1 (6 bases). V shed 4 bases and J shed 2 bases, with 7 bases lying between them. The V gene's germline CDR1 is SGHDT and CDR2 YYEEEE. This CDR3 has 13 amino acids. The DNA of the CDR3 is TGTGCCAGCAGCGCAGGGGCTGGAAACACCATATATTTT. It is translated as CASSAGAGNTIYF. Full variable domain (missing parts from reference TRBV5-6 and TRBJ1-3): DAGVTQSPTHLIKTRGQQVTLRCSPKSGHDTVSWYQQALGQGPQFIFQYYEEEERQRGNFPDRFSGHQFPNYSSELNVNALLLGDSALYLCASSAGAGNTIYFGEGSWLTVV.